This T cell receptor (beta chain) was sequenced for a study of T cell responses to AZD1222 COVID-19 vaccine. The study, taken as a whole, reports: Donor demographics were predominantly white British with a female majority; clonal diversity may be underestimated. Baseline seropositives among AZD1222 recipients totaled only 5 to 7. Per reports, nearly half of all spike-specific TCRs target regions that are unmutated in variants. Two doses of AZD1222 preceded a rise in Spike-specific TCR breadth and depth.

This clone occurred once. The antigen remains unidentified. Sequence at one end of the junction differs from germline and may be a read error. This CDR3 contains 14 residues. CDR1 and CDR2 from the germline V gene are GTSNPN and SVGIG (reference sequence). The assay was immunoSEQ multiplex PCR, and TCRdb's table has in-frame clones only and misses some. The sample consists of under 200,000 clones, 85% to 95% of them appearing once. The source material was peripheral blood, sampled on day 0 of AZD1222 vaccination. The chain combines TRBV30 with TRBJ2-1; D is possibly TRBD2 (6 bases). The TCR sequence derives from an adult in good health. The CDR3 sequence is CAWNEGGLYDEQFF. The CDR3 DNA reads as TGTGCCTGGAATGAGGGAGGTCTCTACGATGAGCAGTTCTTC.